The 15 T cell receptor beta chains listed next were all sequenced from one sample in a study of vaccination and CD4 T cells after COVID-19. An Oncomine TCR Beta short-read assay was used to sequence the DNA from cultured CD4+ T cells. From the PCR reads, TCRdb called clonotypes with MiXCR, one entry per CDR3 protein. The table records 6,000 to 8,000 distinct CDR3 sequences, over 20% of them present only once. Treatment: 10-day PBMC culture with coronavirus spike peptide pools or control peptides (ViraFEST assay). These receptors have no identified antigens. The specimen comprised CD4+ T cells from blood, cultured in vitro, sampled after SARS-CoV-2 vaccination. These receptors originate from a human donor who had recovered from COVID-19.

Judged by abundance, this clonotype is medium-sized (0.01 to 0.1%). The CDR3: CASSFYLSEQYF. CDR3 nucleotide sequence: TGTGCCAGCAGTTTCTATCTTTCCGAGCAGTACTTC. The chain couples TRBV28 to TRBJ2-7; D unresolved. V was trimmed by 3 bases and J by 6 bases, leaving 9 bases between them. From germline, CDR1 is MDHEN and CDR2 SYDVKM. The CDR3 consists of 12 residues.

This clonotype counts as medium-sized. The rearrangement uses TRBV20-1 and TRBJ2-7; D call uncertain. The CDR3 is 14 residues long. Germline assignment: CDR1 DFQATT and CDR2 SNEGSKA (reference sequence). Deletions cut 3 bases from V and 3 bases from J, with 15 bases between. CDR3 bases: TGCAGTGCTAGCGCGGCCAGGCGAGACTACGAGCAGTACTTC. Translating it yields CSASAARRDYEQYF.

This clonotype was seen more than once but under ten times. The CDR3 DNA follows: TGTGCCAGCAGTAGCACAGGGGTTGGTGTCGAGCAGTACTTC. This gives the protein CASSSTGVGVEQYF. This chain uses TRBV28 with TRBJ2-7, with TRBD1 matching over 7 bases. There are 14 residues in the CDR3. Per germline, CDR1 MDHEN and CDR2 SYDVKM. J lost 6 bases, V lost 5 bases, and 10 bases had no gene match.

The table lists this clonotype with a few counts. The chain uses TRBV6-1 and TRBJ1-6; 10 bases line up with TRBD1. Trimming cost V 7 bases and J 3 bases; bases outside gene matches: 6. The length of the CDR3 is 16 residues. CDR1 is MNHNS and CDR2 is SASEGT in the germline V gene. CDR3 in amino acids: CASTRQGAIYNSPLHF. The CDR3 coding sequence is TGTGCCAGCACCAGACAGGGGGCAATCTATAATTCACCCCTCCACTTT.

The J gene is TRBJ1-1, the V gene TRBV28, with a tentative D call TRBD1 (5 bases). The CDR3 runs to 14 residues. Looked up from germline, CDR1 is MDHEN and CDR2 is SYDVKM. The V and J ends lost 3 bases and 4 bases respectively, with 12 bases between them. The chain's CDR3 is CASSFRGLGTEAFF. For the CDR3, the DNA is TGTGCCAGCAGTTTCCGGGGGTTGGGCACTGAAGCTTTCTTT.

V is TRBV5-5 and J is TRBJ1-2; possible D gene TRBD1, 5 bases. In germline, CDR1 is SGHKS, CDR2 YYEKEE (reference sequence). This CDR3 comprises 17 residues. V was clipped by 0 bases and J by 4 bases, with 19 bases between them. CDR3 DNA sequence: TGTGCCAGCAGCTTGGCAGGGCCCCACACGGGTGGCTATGGCTACACCTTC. Protein product: CASSLAGPHTGGYGYTF. The variable domain in full, with the rest retrieved from reference TRBV5-5 and TRBJ1-2, is DAGVTQSPTHLIKTRGQQVTLRCSPISGHKSVSWYQQVLGQGPQFIFQYYEKEERGRGNFPDRFSARQFPNYSSELNVNALLLGDSALYLCASSLAGPHTGGYGYTFGSGTRLTVV.

By sample fraction, this clonotype is medium-sized. The chain carries TRBV6-1 and TRBJ2-7; no firm D call. CDR1 MNHNS and CDR2 SASEGT come from the germline V gene. The CDR3 is 11 residues long. Trimming removed 6 bases from V and 5 bases from J, with 8 bases in between. The CDR3 nucleotides read TGTGCCAGCAGCCACCGCCACGAGCAGTACTTC. Translation gives CASSHRHEQYF.

This clonotype showed up just once. The gene calls are TRBV18 and TRBJ2-7; TRBD1 might be the D (6 bases). This CDR3 contains 15 residues. Germline assignment: CDR1 KGHSH and CDR2 LQKENI. V lost 3 bases and J lost 5, with 17 bases in between. The CDR3 coding sequence is TGTGCCAGCTCACCGTCGGAATTAGGGGGTGACGAGCAGTACTTC. It translates to CASSPSELGGDEQYF.

The V call is TRBV12-3 or TRBV12-4, the J call TRBJ1-2; 8 bases map to TRBD1. The J segment lost 5 bases and the V segment lost 7 bases, leaving 9 bases of the junction unmatched. The CDR3 has 14 residues. The CDR3 nucleotides read TGTGCCAGCACCGCACCCCGACAGGGGTATGGCTACACCTTC. Translated: CASTAPRQGYGYTF.

The chain links TRBV19 to TRBJ1-2, with D maybe TRBD1 (5 bases). Germline CDR1 reads LNHDA; CDR2 reads SQIVND (reference sequence). Trimming cost V 4 bases and J 6 bases, with 18 bases left between them. CDR3 size: 15 residues. DNA of the CDR3: TGTGCCAGTAGTAATTTGGGGCAGTTGCTGGATGGCTACACCTTC. Translation gives CASSNLGQLLDGYTF.

By sample share, this clonotype is medium-sized. V and J are TRBV5-3 and TRBJ1-5; TRBD1 agrees at 12 bases. TRBV5-3 is flagged as an ORF with uncertain function. CDR3 size: 17 residues. Trimming cost V 1 base and J 3 bases; bases outside gene matches: 5. CDR3 loop: CARSLRGTGGLNQPQHF. The CDR3 nucleotides are TGTGCCAGAAGCTTGCGTGGGACAGGGGGCCTCAATCAGCCCCAGCATTTT.

In this sample, this clonotype is medium-sized. The chain joins TRBV20-1 to TRBJ2-7, with 12 bases matching TRBD2. The CDR3 extends over 14 amino acids. J lost 7 bases, V lost 6 bases, and 10 bases had no gene match. From germline, CDR1 is DFQATT and CDR2 SNEGSKA (reference sequence). CDR3 bases: TGCAGTGCACCGACTAGCGGGAGTGTCTGGGAGCAGTACTTC. Translating it yields CSAPTSGSVWEQYF.

This clonotype counts as medium-sized. This rearrangement joins TRBV27 to TRBJ2-7; possibly TRBD2 for D (5 bases). V dropped 2 bases and J dropped 1 base, with 18 bases sitting between them. Germline loops: CDR1 MNHEY, CDR2 SMNVEV (reference sequence). The CDR3 has 17 residues. Written as DNA, the CDR3 is TGTGCCAGCAGTTTAGGATCACGGCCCAGAGGGTCCTACGAGCAGTACTTC. This translates into CASSLGSRPRGSYEQYF.

This clonotype is deemed medium-sized. The V call is TRBV7-9, the J call TRBJ1-1, with a weak D call TRBD1 (6 bases). The ends were cut back, 5 bases at V and 11 bases at J, with 15 bases in the middle. This CDR3 is 12 amino acids long. Per the germline V gene, CDR1 is SEHNR and CDR2 is FQNEAQ (reference sequence). CDR3 sequence reads: CASSPGGARAFF. The CDR3 coding sequence is TGTGCCAGCAGCCCGGGGGGCGCAAGGGCTTTCTTT.

This chain links TRBV6-1 with TRBJ2-5, with TRBD1 matching over 10 bases. The ends lost 7 bases at V and 4 bases at J; junction bases unmatched: 9. The CDR3 has 15 residues. Germline V CDR1 and CDR2: MNHNS, SASEGT. The CDR3 is CASTAVGQGRETQYF. CDR3 nucleotides: TGTGCCAGCACTGCCGTGGGACAGGGGAGAGAGACCCAGTACTTC.